This T cell receptor (beta chain) was recorded in a study of CD8+ T cells in alopecia areata. This clone appeared a single time. With 6 bases removed from V and 4 bases from J, the gap between germline ends came to 15 bases. CDR1 and CDR2 (germline): MNHEY, SVGAGI. The CDR3 sequence is 14 residues long. Following RNA extraction, reverse transcription yielded cDNA that acted as the sequencing template. Repertoires were generated with immunoSEQ multiplex PCR, while TCRdb's copy carries only in-frame clones and drops some. The profile shows under 130,000 clones, 65% to 90% of them singletons. Noted treatment: oral pan-JAK inhibitor, 5-10 mg twice daily.

The chain uses TRBV6-5 and TRBJ1-1; maybe TRBD1 (6 bases). The sequence was collected from a human donor with alopecia areata. This material consisted of CD8+ T cells sorted from blood, taken around week 31, from a patient treated with tofacitinib. CDR3 amino acids: CASSHGRGSTEAFF. The CDR3 DNA follows: TGTGCCAGCAGCCACGGCAGGGGTAGCACTGAAGCTTTCTTT.